Below, 27 T cell receptor beta chains from the same sample are listed, as sequenced in a study of cytomegalovirus exposure and HLA in healthy donors. In the PCR, 60 Vbeta and 13 Jbeta primers were used. Sequencing was performed with immunoSEQ multiplex PCR; in TCRdb, only in-frame clones are kept and a portion is missing. The repertoire consists of more than 95,000 clones, with 70% to 85% occurring once and the leading ten covering around 1.8%. Sequenced material: PBMCs. The receptors shown here come from a young man in good health and CMV-seronegative.

The table lists this clone with a few counts. The V gene is TRBV7-3, the J gene TRBJ2-3, with TRBD2 matching 14 bases. The J segment lost 4 bases and the V segment lost 0 bases, leaving 6 bases of the junction unmatched. This CDR3 is 18 amino acids long. Germline CDR1 and CDR2: SGHTA and FQGTGA. The CDR3 bases are TGTGCCAGCAGCTTAACGCGGACTAGCGGGGGGCCATCAGATACGCAGTATTTT. Encoded protein: CASSLTRTSGGPSDTQYF.

The count of this clone is one. V and J are TRBV11-3 and TRBJ2-1; the match to TRBD2 covers 7 bases. J gave up 5 bases and V 0 bases, and 4 bases lay outside the gene matches. CDR1 SGHNT and CDR2 YENEEA come from the germline V gene. There are 15 residues in the CDR3. The CDR3 bases are TGTGCCAGCAGCTTAGATGTCGGGGGGAACAATGAGCAGTTCTTC. This codes for CASSLDVGGNNEQFF. Full variable domain (missing parts from reference TRBV11-3 and TRBJ2-1): EAGVVQSPRYKIIEKKQPVAFWCNPISGHNTLYWYLQNLGQGPELLIRYENEEAVDDSQLPKDRFSAERLKGVDSTLKIQPAELGDSAVYLCASSLDVGGNNEQFFGPGTRLTVL.

The V gene is TRBV30, the J gene TRBJ1-1; D unresolved. V dropped 3 bases and J dropped 5 bases, with 22 bases sitting between them. The CDR3 consists of 16 residues. The germline gives CDR1 GTSNPN, CDR2 SVGIG (reference sequence). The CDR3 DNA reads as TGTGCCTGGAGGATAAATAGGAGGTCCCGGGGAACTGAAGCTTTCTTT. The encoded protein is CAWRINRRSRGTEAFF.

This clone is a singleton in its sample. The rearrangement links TRBV18 to TRBJ2-1, with TRBD2 as a possible D gene (6 bases). Germline CDR1 KGHSH, CDR2 LQKENI. Trimming removed 0 bases at V and 8 bases at J, with 11 bases between. The CDR3 totals 14 residues. In nucleotides, the CDR3 is TGTGCCAGCTCACCACCCGAAGGGAGGTATGAGCAGTTCTTC. This encodes CASSPPEGRYEQFF. The full variable domain, with the rest looked up from reference TRBV18 and TRBJ2-1, is NAGVMQNPRHLVRRRGQEARLRCSPMKGHSHVYWYRQLPEEGLKFMVYLQKENIIDESGMPKERFSAEFPKEGPSILRIQQVVRGDSAAYFCASSPPEGRYEQFFGPGTRLTVL.

V and J are TRBV6-6 and TRBJ2-2; no definite D call. The germline CDR1 and CDR2 sequences are MNHNY and SVGAGI (reference sequence). This CDR3 has 15 amino acids. Deletions cut 1 base from V and 0 bases from J, with 6 bases between. CDR3 sequence reads: CASSYLTSNTGELFF. For the CDR3, the DNA is TGTGCCAGCAGTTACTTGACATCGAACACCGGGGAGCTGTTTTTT.

This chain connects TRBV5-1 to TRBJ2-5, with TRBD2 matching 16 bases. Germline trimming cut 2 bases from V and 5 bases from J; bases unmatched to any gene: 9. The CDR3 runs 18 residues. Looked up from germline, CDR1 is SGHRS and CDR2 is YFSETQ. The CDR3 bases are TGCGCCAGCAGCTTACCGGGACTAGCGGGGGGGCCCGGGGAGACCCAGTACTTC. It specifies CASSLPGLAGGPGETQYF.

This CDR3 reads CASSNTGGQFYSGANVLTF. The CDR3 coding sequence is TGTGCCAGCAGTAATACAGGGGGCCAATTTTACTCTGGGGCCAACGTCCTGACTTTC. V gene TRBV27 combines with J gene TRBJ2-6; 9 bases agree with TRBD1. The germline V gene has CDR1 MNHEY and CDR2 SMNVEV (reference sequence). J lost 0 bases, V lost 5 bases, and 11 bases had no gene match. There are 19 residues in the CDR3.

The rearrangement joins TRBV5-1 to TRBJ2-5; D remains ambiguous. The germline V and J ends were trimmed by 1 base and 1 base, with 8 bases remaining between them. The CDR3 runs 14 residues. The germline gives CDR1 SGHRS, CDR2 YFSETQ. CDR3 protein: CASSLSTAQETQYF. The DNA for the CDR3 is TGCGCCAGCAGCTTGAGTACTGCCCAAGAGACCCAGTACTTC.

The chain links TRBV6-5 to TRBJ2-3, with 7 bases identical to TRBD1. The V and J ends lost 5 bases and 7 bases, in that order; junction bases with no gene match: 3. Germline CDR1 reads MNHEY; CDR2 reads SVGAGI. This CDR3 spans 12 amino acids. Here the CDR3 DNA reads TGTGCCAGCAGTAAACAGGGGAATACGCAGTATTTT. It translates to CASSKQGNTQYF.

CDR3 protein: CACIGTLGRETQYF. CDR3 nucleotide sequence: TGTGCCTGTATCGGGACATTGGGGAGAGAGACCCAGTACTTC. V usage is TRBV30 and J usage is TRBJ2-5, with TRBD1 as a possible D gene (6 bases). The CDR3 has 14 amino acids. The ends were cut back, 6 bases at V and 4 bases at J, with 18 bases in the middle. CDR1 is GTSNPN and CDR2 is SVGIG in the germline V gene (reference sequence).

The V gene is TRBV5-1, the J gene TRBJ2-7; 9 bases line up with TRBD1. CDR3 size: 14 residues. The junction had 7 bases not matched to a gene; V was cut back by 4 bases and J by 5 bases. Germline V gene sequence: CDR1 SGHRS, CDR2 YFSETQ. The CDR3 loop reads CASSPGQGLHEQYF. CDR3 sequence (DNA): TGCGCCAGCAGCCCGGGACAGGGTCTTCACGAGCAGTACTTC.

This rearrangement joins TRBV5-6 to TRBJ2-7; D is unresolved. The V end was cut by 0 bases, the J end by 0 bases, with 7 bases between. The CDR3 is 14 residues long. The germline V gene has CDR1 SGHDT and CDR2 YYEEEE. The CDR3 region is CASSLVRSSYEQYF. DNA of the CDR3: TGTGCCAGCAGCTTGGTTAGGAGCTCCTACGAGCAGTACTTC.

In this sample, this clone turned up a few times. V is TRBV6-4 and J is TRBJ2-2; D might be TRBD1 (6 bases). This CDR3 is 14 amino acids long. Trimming removed 5 bases from V and 7 bases from J, with 14 bases in between. Germline assignment: CDR1 MRHNA and CDR2 SNTAGT. CDR3 residues: CASSPGADGGELFF. In DNA form, the CDR3 reads TGTGCCAGCAGTCCAGGGGCCGATGGCGGGGAGCTGTTTTTT.

The V call is TRBV5-1, the J call TRBJ2-3; 8 nucleotides align to TRBD2. The V gene's germline CDR1 is SGHRS and CDR2 YFSETQ. The CDR3 contains 14 residues. J lost 5 bases, V lost 3 bases, and 5 bases had no gene match. CDR3 nucleotide sequence: TGCGCCAGCAGCTACGGGGGGGCGGAAGATACGCAGTATTTT. Its protein product is CASSYGGAEDTQYF.

To note about this clone: Different DNA sequences within this sample yield the same CDR3. The V call is TRBV5-1, the J call TRBJ2-2; 8 bases match TRBD1. The germline V gene encodes CDR1 SGHRS and CDR2 YFSETQ. After removal of 1 base from V and 7 bases from J, the junction contained 6 bases not matched to a gene. The CDR3 consists of 15 residues. CDR3 sequence reads: CASSLTQGAIGELFF. For the CDR3, the DNA is TGCGCCAGCAGCTTGACTCAGGGGGCTATCGGGGAGCTGTTTTTT.

As to this clone: Other nucleotide sequences from this sample produce the same CDR3. The chain carries TRBV5-1 and TRBJ2-2; D may be TRBD2 (7 bases). With 7 bases removed from V and 4 bases from J, the gap between germline ends came to 20 bases. The CDR3 is 16 amino acids. Looked up from germline, CDR1 is SGHRS and CDR2 is YFSETQ. The CDR3 sequence is CASAHTGGVGTGELFF. The CDR3 coding sequence is TGCGCCAGCGCGCACACGGGGGGCGTCGGCACCGGGGAGCTGTTTTTT. Supplemented by reference TRBV5-1 and TRBJ2-2, the full variable domain reads KAGVTQTPRYLIKTRGQQVTLSCSPISGHRSVSWYQQTPGQGLQFLFEYFSETQRNKGNFPGRFSGRQFSNSRSEMNVSTLELGDSALYLCASAHTGGVGTGELFFGEGSRLTVL.

V is TRBV7-9 and J is TRBJ1-3, with D possibly TRBD1 on 6 matching bases. V was pared by 1 base and J by 1 base, with 14 bases between. The germline V gene has CDR1 SEHNR and CDR2 FQNEAQ (reference sequence). The CDR3 length is 17 residues. In DNA form, the CDR3 reads TGTGCCAGCAGCTTAGGCCGAGTGGGGGCTTCTGGAAACACCATATATTTT. Amino acids: CASSLGRVGASGNTIYF.

The CDR3 nucleotides are TGTGCCAGCAGTCCCTACAGGTCCGGGGCCAACGTCCTGACTTTC. It encodes CASSPYRSGANVLTF. The chain employs TRBV27 and TRBJ2-6; TRBD1 might be the D (5 bases). The CDR3 consists of 15 residues. Germline-derived CDR1 and CDR2 are MNHEY and SMNVEV (reference sequence). The V end was cut by 5 bases, the J end by 4 bases, with 12 bases between.

The CDR3 spells CASSPGLAGGTDTQYF. DNA of the CDR3: TGTGCCAGCAGCCCGGGACTAGCGGGGGGGACAGATACGCAGTATTTT. The V gene is TRBV9, the J gene TRBJ2-3, with 16 bases lining up with TRBD2. CDR3 size: 16 residues. With V trimmed by 4 bases and J by 3 bases, 2 bases remained unmatched. CDR1 is SGDLS, CDR2 YYNGEE, per germline. The variable domain in full, completed from reference TRBV9 and TRBJ2-3, reads DSGVTQTPKHLITATGQRVTLRCSPRSGDLSVYWYQQSLDQGLQFLIQYYNGEERAKGNILERFSAQQFPDLHSELNLSSLELGDSALYFCASSPGLAGGTDTQYFGPGTRLTVL.

By its share, this clone is medium-sized (0.01 to 0.1%). The chain links TRBV5-1 to TRBJ1-1, with TRBD1 matching 9 bases. Germline values: CDR1 SGHRS, CDR2 YFSETQ. Germline trimming cut 3 bases from V and 0 bases from J; bases unmatched to any gene: 12. The CDR3 is 18 residues long. The CDR3 loop reads CASSYGQGTPFMNTEAFF. CDR3 coding DNA: TGCGCCAGCAGCTATGGACAGGGGACCCCATTCATGAACACTGAAGCTTTCTTT.

The chain links TRBV5-6 to TRBJ2-7, with a weak D call TRBD1 (6 bases). The CDR3 has 13 amino acids. The germline CDR1 and CDR2 sequences are SGHDT and YYEEEE. V gave up 4 bases and J gave up 5 bases, with 13 bases separating them. CDR3 sequence (DNA): TGTGCCAGCAGCACACGACAGGAGAACGAGCAGTACTTC. This codes for CASSTRQENEQYF.

V usage is TRBV19 and J usage is TRBJ1-5, with D maybe TRBD1 (6 bases). Germline assignment: CDR1 LNHDA and CDR2 SQIVND (reference sequence). This CDR3 has 15 residues. V was clipped by 7 bases and J by 0 bases, with 13 bases between them. CDR3: CASIPGQNSNQPQHF. As DNA, the CDR3 is TGTGCCAGTATCCCAGGACAGAATAGCAATCAGCCCCAGCATTTT.

The V gene is TRBV4-2, the J gene TRBJ2-2; maybe TRBD2 (5 bases). Trimming pared 7 bases from V and 6 bases from J, leaving 12 bases between. CDR1 and CDR2 from the germline V gene are LGHNA and YNFKEQ. The CDR3 runs to 13 residues. The CDR3 loop reads CASTLALAGELFF. Written as DNA, the CDR3 is TGTGCCAGCACCCTAGCTCTCGCCGGGGAGCTGTTTTTT.

This chain uses TRBV11-2 with TRBJ2-7; TRBD1 agrees at 9 bases. Germline V gene sequence: CDR1 SGHAT, CDR2 FQNNGV. The CDR3 runs to 16 residues. With 4 bases clipped from V and 3 bases from J, the junction kept 10 bases outside the gene matches. The DNA of the CDR3 is TGTGCCAGCAGCTCGTTCCGGGACAGGGTATACTACGAGCAGTACTTC. As protein: CASSSFRDRVYYEQYF. Full variable domain (rest looked up from reference TRBV11-2 and TRBJ2-7): EAGVAQSPRYKIIEKRQSVAFWCNPISGHATLYWYQQILGQGPKLLIQFQNNGVVDDSQLPKDRFSAERLKGVDSTLKIQPAKLEDSAVYLCASSSFRDRVYYEQYFGPGTRLTVT.

CDR3 DNA sequence: TGTGCCAGCAGGCGACTAGCGGGGAAAGGCGAGCAGTACTTC. Its translation: CASRRLAGKGEQYF. V and J are TRBV5-4 and TRBJ2-7; 11 bases map to TRBD2. V trimming: 5 bases; J trimming: 6 bases; junction bases outside the gene matches: 7. The CDR3 is 14 amino acids. Germline V gene lookup returns CDR1 SGHNT and CDR2 YYREEE (reference sequence).

The DNA for the CDR3 is TGTGCCAGCAGTTTAGCGGGGGAGTCCTACAATGAGCAGTTCTTC. Translation gives CASSLAGESYNEQFF. This rearrangement joins TRBV27 to TRBJ2-1; 7 bases map to TRBD2. Trimming removed 2 bases from V and 1 base from J; junction bases left unmatched: 2. Germline CDR1 reads MNHEY; CDR2 reads SMNVEV (reference sequence). This CDR3 contains 15 residues.

The chain links TRBV7-2 to TRBJ2-7, with 8 nucleotides matching TRBD2. The CDR3 totals 13 residues. From germline, CDR1 is SGHTA and CDR2 FQGNSA. Trimming took 5 bases from V and 4 from J; bases not matched to a gene: 4. The CDR3: CASSRPSGYEQYF. CDR3 DNA sequence: TGTGCCAGCAGCCGACCTAGCGGGTACGAGCAGTACTTC.